Each of the 22 T cell receptor beta chains below was sequenced from the same sample in a study of radiotherapy plus CTLA-4 blockade in lung cancer (dated by TCRdb to the late 2010s). Preparation of the library involved the immunoSEQ multiplex PCR assay. The immuneACCESS repertoire file appears here via TCRdb, limited to in-frame rearrangements. These files lack a portion of the clones; in checked studies, under half of the deficit traces to unresolved V genes, and the cause of the others is not known. The table for this sample lists 55,000 to 80,000 clones; roughly 78% of them were counted only once. The ten largest clones capture less than 7.5% of the sample. Sequencing was performed on peripheral blood, taken from a patient treated with radiotherapy plus ipilimumab. These receptors were collected from a human donor with non-small cell lung cancer who had a complete response to radiotherapy plus ipilimumab.

The chain couples TRBV30 to TRBJ1-2; weak D call: TRBD1 (6 bases). Per the germline V gene, CDR1 is GTSNPN and CDR2 is SVGIG (reference sequence). This CDR3 has 14 amino acids. The ends were cut back, 5 bases at V and 4 bases at J, with 17 bases in the middle. The CDR3 loop is CAWAEWTALYGYTF. DNA for the CDR3: TGTGCCTGGGCGGAATGGACAGCCCTCTATGGCTACACCTTC.

The chain joins TRBV30 to TRBJ2-6, with D unresolved. Trimming pared 0 bases from V and 3 bases from J, leaving 3 bases between. Germline loops: CDR1 GTSNPN, CDR2 SVGIG (reference sequence). This CDR3 contains 13 residues. DNA for the CDR3: TGTGCCTGGAGTGTTGGTGGGGCCAACGTCCTGACTTTC. It encodes CAWSVGGANVLTF.

The rearrangement joins TRBV4-3 to TRBJ1-1; D may be TRBD1 (6 bases). V lost 1 base, J lost 1 base, and 13 bases lay in between. CDR3 size: 16 residues. The germline CDR1 and CDR2 sequences are LGHNA and YSLEER. This CDR3 is CASSQGSTGRNTEAFF. The CDR3 DNA reads TGCGCCAGCAGCCAAGGGTCGACAGGCCGGAACACTGAAGCTTTCTTT.

V gene TRBV7-2 combines with J gene TRBJ1-5; the match to TRBD1 covers 7 bases. This CDR3 region has 17 residues. Trimming removed 1 base from V and 2 bases from J; junction bases left unmatched: 8. Germline loops: CDR1 SGHTA, CDR2 FQGNSA. The CDR3 DNA sequence: TGTGCCAGCAGCTTAGTGGGAGGGGGCAGGGGCAATCAGCCCCAGCATTTT. This encodes CASSLVGGGRGNQPQHF.

This chain joins TRBV5-6 and TRBJ2-5; TRBD1 is a possible D gene (6 bases). The germline V gene has CDR1 SGHDT and CDR2 YYEEEE. With 0 bases removed from V and 3 bases from J, the gap between germline ends came to 6 bases. The CDR3 spans 13 residues. The CDR3 reads CASSLDREETQYF. The CDR3 DNA is TGTGCCAGCAGCTTGGACAGGGAAGAGACCCAGTACTTC.

The chain recombines TRBV10-3 with TRBJ2-4, with D tentatively TRBD1 or TRBD2 (5 bases each). The CDR3 loop spans 12 amino acids. V was clipped by 9 bases and J by 9 bases, with 15 bases between them. From germline, CDR1 is ENHRY and CDR2 SYGVKD. The CDR3 DNA follows: TGTGCCATTCGGGACGCTCGGGGCATTCAGTACTTC. It yields the protein CAIRDARGIQYF.

This sequence joins TRBV10-1 and TRBJ2-1; 14 nucleotides agree with TRBD2. J was trimmed by 6 bases and V by 6 bases; bases with no gene match: 4. The germline CDR1 and CDR2 sequences are WNHNN and SYGVQD (reference sequence). The CDR3 length is 15 residues. The CDR3 here is CASSSGTSGSNEQFF. CDR3 DNA sequence: TGCGCCAGCAGCTCCGGGACTAGCGGGAGCAATGAGCAGTTCTTC.

The V and J genes are TRBV7-9 and TRBJ1-2; no clear D. The CDR3 sequence is 15 residues long. The germline V gene has CDR1 SEHNR and CDR2 FQNEAQ (reference sequence). V gave up 5 bases and J gave up 4 bases, with 17 bases separating them. CDR3: CASSPAGWVGYGYTF. In DNA, the CDR3 is TGTGCCAGCAGCCCCGCGGGGTGGGTCGGCTATGGCTACACCTTC.

The chain recombines TRBV19 with TRBJ2-7, with D perhaps TRBD1 (6 bases). Germline-derived CDR1 and CDR2 are LNHDA and SQIVND (reference sequence). V lost 6 bases to trimming and J lost 1 base, with 10 bases between them. CDR3 size: 13 residues. Written as DNA, the CDR3 is TGTGCCAGTAGCAATGGACAGTCCTACGAGCAGTACTTC. It is translated as CASSNGQSYEQYF.

V is TRBV11-2 and J is TRBJ2-5; either TRBD1 or TRBD2 may fit D (6 bases each). Germline V CDR1 and CDR2: SGHAT, FQNNGV. The CDR3 has 15 amino acids. The V gene lost 0 bases and the J gene lost 1 base, with 9 bases spanning the gap. The CDR3 spells CASSLDGGRQETQYF. The CDR3 DNA follows: TGTGCCAGCAGCTTAGATGGGGGGCGCCAAGAGACCCAGTACTTC.

The gene calls are TRBV5-4 and TRBJ1-2, with 7 bases matching TRBD1. CDR1 and CDR2 from the germline V gene are SGHNT and YYREEE (reference sequence). V trimming: 2 bases; J trimming: 8 bases; junction bases outside the gene matches: 12. The CDR3 totals 15 residues. CDR3 coding DNA: TGTGCCAGCAGCTTTAAGACAGGGTCCCAACGCGGCTACACCTTC. It is translated as CASSFKTGSQRGYTF.

The chain has TRBV2 and TRBJ2-5; 8 nucleotides align to TRBD1. The J call may not be correct, given that the DNA end is closer to TRBJ2-7. CDR3 length equals 12 residues. Per germline, CDR1 SNHLY and CDR2 FYNNEI. CDR3: CASSLGQGEQYF. DNA for the CDR3: TGTGCCAGCAGCCTCGGACAGGGCGAGCAGTACTTC.

The chain has TRBV27 and TRBJ2-1, with 9 bases matching TRBD1. The CDR3 extends over 15 amino acids. The V and J ends lost 4 bases and 4 bases, in that order; junction bases with no gene match: 5. Germline CDR1 MNHEY, CDR2 SMNVEV (reference sequence). The CDR3: CASSSTGGVYNEQFF. CDR3 in DNA: TGTGCCAGCAGTTCGACAGGGGGGGTTTACAATGAGCAGTTCTTC.

V gene TRBV7-9 combines with J gene TRBJ2-1; D uncertain. The CDR3 spans 13 residues. CDR1 and CDR2 (germline): SEHNR, FQNEAQ (reference sequence). V lost 2 bases and J lost 5, with 7 bases in between. CDR3 protein: CASSLRSNNEQFF. DNA of the CDR3: TGTGCCAGCAGCTTAAGGAGCAACAATGAGCAGTTCTTC.

This chain joins TRBV2 and TRBJ2-3; D is undetermined. Germline V CDR1 and CDR2: SNHLY, FYNNEI. V was shortened by 6 bases and J by 1 base, with 8 bases between the two germline ends. There are 13 residues in the CDR3. The CDR3 protein is CASRSLGTDTQYF. In nucleotides, the CDR3 is TGTGCCAGCAGATCTTTGGGCACAGATACGCAGTATTTT.

The chain employs TRBV11-2 and TRBJ1-1, with 7 bases fitting TRBD1. This CDR3 spans 15 amino acids. Per the germline V gene, CDR1 is SGHAT and CDR2 is FQNNGV. J gave up 5 bases and V 3 bases, and 9 bases lay outside the gene matches. The CDR3 here is CASSFTKGRGTEAFF. CDR3 DNA sequence: TGTGCCAGCAGCTTCACAAAGGGCAGGGGGACTGAAGCTTTCTTT.

The DNA of the CDR3 is TGTGCCAGCAGCTTAGAAGGGGTGAACACTGAAGCTTTCTTT. This sequence encodes CASSLEGVNTEAFF. The rearrangement uses TRBV11-2 and TRBJ1-1; TRBD1 might be the D (5 bases). Germline CDR1 is SGHAT and CDR2 is FQNNGV. The CDR3 extends over 14 amino acids. Trimming cost V 0 bases and J 0 bases, with 5 bases left between them.

The J gene is TRBJ2-7, the V gene TRBV9; D ambiguous. The CDR3 contains 15 residues. Germline-derived CDR1 and CDR2 are SGDLS and YYNGEE. Trimming shortened V by 3 bases and J by 2 bases, and 15 bases separated the two germline ends. The CDR3 DNA reads as TGTGCCAGCAGCGCCCTTCCCGACTTGCCCTACGAGCAGTACGTC. Encoded protein: CASSALPDLPYEQYV.

This clone has at least ten counts. V is TRBV6-5 and J is TRBJ1-2; the D gene is possibly TRBD1 (5 bases). Germline V gene sequence: CDR1 MNHEY, CDR2 SVGAGI. Trimming left V 0 bases short and J 6 bases short, with 14 bases between. The CDR3 sequence is 15 residues long. This chain's CDR3 is CASSYSNQGIHGYTF. CDR3 DNA sequence: TGTGCCAGCAGTTACTCGAATCAGGGAATCCATGGCTACACCTTC.

The V and J genes are TRBV7-2 and TRBJ1-5, with D uncertain. Per germline, CDR1 SGHTA and CDR2 FQGNSA. This CDR3 contains 15 residues. The V end lost 0 bases, the J end lost 0 bases, and 6 bases lay between the germline ends. The CDR3 spells CASSLALYSNQPQHF. As DNA, the CDR3 is TGTGCCAGCAGCTTAGCGTTATATAGCAATCAGCCCCAGCATTTT.

In its sample, this clone was seen a few times. The chain uses TRBV15 and TRBJ1-1, with 7 bases fitting TRBD1. The CDR3 spans 14 residues. Germline V lookup: CDR1 LNHNV, CDR2 YYDKDF (reference sequence). The J segment lost 3 bases and the V segment lost 1 base, leaving 2 bases of the junction unmatched. CDR3 protein: CATSRGGQDTEAFF. Here the CDR3 DNA reads TGTGCCACCAGCAGAGGTGGACAGGACACTGAAGCTTTCTTT.

V gene TRBV6-9 combines with J gene TRBJ1-2, with 8 positions matching TRBD1. This CDR3 is built from 18 residues. V lost 5 bases to trimming and J lost 2 bases; unmatched junction nucleotides: 16. Germline V gene sequence: CDR1 MNHGY, CDR2 SVAAGI. Here the CDR3 DNA reads TGTGCCAGCAGTCACTTCCGGACAGGGCTCCTTGTGAACTATGGCTACACCTTC. The encoded protein is CASSHFRTGLLVNYGYTF.